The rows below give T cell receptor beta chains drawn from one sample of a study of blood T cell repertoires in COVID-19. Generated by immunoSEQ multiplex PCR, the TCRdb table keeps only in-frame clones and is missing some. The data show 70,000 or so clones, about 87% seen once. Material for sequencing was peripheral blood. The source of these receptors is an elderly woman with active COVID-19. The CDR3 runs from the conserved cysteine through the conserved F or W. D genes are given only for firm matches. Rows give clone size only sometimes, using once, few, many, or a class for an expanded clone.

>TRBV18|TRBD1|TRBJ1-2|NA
CASSPGTGAYGYTF
TGTGCCAGCTCACCGGGGACAGGGGCCTATGGCTACACCTTC
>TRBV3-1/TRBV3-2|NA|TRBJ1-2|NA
CASSQAFREYGYTF
TGTGCCAGCAGCCAAGCTTTCAGGGAATATGGCTACACCTTC
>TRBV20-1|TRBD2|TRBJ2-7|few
CSVSGRGEQYF
TGCAGTGTCAGCGGGAGGGGCGAGCAGTACTTC
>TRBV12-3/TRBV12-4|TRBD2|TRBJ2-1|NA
CASSRTSHEQFF
TGTGCCAGCAGCAGGACTAGCCATGAGCAGTTCTTC
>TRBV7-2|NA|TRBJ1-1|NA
CASSLASEAFF
TGTGCCAGCAGCTTAGCCAGTGAAGCTTTCTTT
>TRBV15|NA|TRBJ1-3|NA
CATSRAGGNSGNTIYF
TGTGCCACCAGCAGAGCGGGGGGAAACTCTGGAAACACCATATATTTT
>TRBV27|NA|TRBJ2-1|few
CASSYTTGPYNEQFF
TGTGCCAGCAGCTACACCACAGGGCCCTACAATGAGCAGTTCTTC
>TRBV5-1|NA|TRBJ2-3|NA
CASSLEAGATGDTQYF
TGCGCCAGCAGCTTGGAGGCGGGGGCAACGGGGGATACGCAGTATTTT
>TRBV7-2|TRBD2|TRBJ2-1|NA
CASSLAGPSGAFTSYNEQFF
TGTGCCAGCAGCTTAGCCGGGCCTAGCGGGGCCTTCACCTCCTACAATGAGCAGTTCTTC
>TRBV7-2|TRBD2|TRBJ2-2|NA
CASSLIAGGDTGELFF
TGTGCCAGCAGCCTAATAGCGGGAGGGGATACCGGGGAGCTGTTTTTT
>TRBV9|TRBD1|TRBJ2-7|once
CASSVVRWTGSSYEQYF
TGTGCCAGCAGCGTAGTTCGATGGACAGGGAGCTCCTACGAGCAGTACTTC
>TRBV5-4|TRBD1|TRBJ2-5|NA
CASSPGQGWYQETQYF
TGTGCCAGCAGCCCGGGACAGGGCTGGTACCAAGAGACCCAGTACTTC
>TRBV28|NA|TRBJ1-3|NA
CASREGLSGNTIYF
TGTGCCAGCAGGGAGGGCCTCTCTGGAAACACCATATATTTT
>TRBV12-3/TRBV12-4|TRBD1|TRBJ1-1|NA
CASSLSGQGKAFF
TGTGCCAGCAGTCTATCCGGACAGGGTAAGGCTTTCTTT
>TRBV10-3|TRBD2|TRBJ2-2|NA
CAISRTSGDTGELFF
TGTGCCATCAGCCGGACTAGCGGGGACACCGGGGAGCTGTTTTTT
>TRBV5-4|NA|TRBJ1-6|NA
CASSFPRGDNSPLHF
TGTGCCAGCAGCTTTCCCCGGGGGGATAATTCACCCCTCCACTTT
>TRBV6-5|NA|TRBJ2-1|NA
CASSILQWRAHEQFF
TGTGCCAGCAGTATCCTCCAGTGGAGGGCCCATGAGCAGTTCTTC
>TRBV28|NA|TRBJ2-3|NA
CASSRTRLDTQYF
TGTGCCAGCAGTCGTACTAGGTTAGATACGCAGTATTTT
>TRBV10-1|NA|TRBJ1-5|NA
CASSESDFSNQPQHF
TGCGCCAGCAGTGAGTCGGACTTTAGCAATCAGCCCCAGCATTTT
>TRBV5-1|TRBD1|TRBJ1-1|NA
CASSTGQGRTTEAFF
TGCGCCAGCAGCACCGGACAGGGCCGTACTACTGAAGCTTTCTTT
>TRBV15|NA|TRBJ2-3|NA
CATSRDAQGITDTQYF
TGTGCCACCAGCAGAGATGCGCAGGGAATCACAGATACGCAGTATTTT
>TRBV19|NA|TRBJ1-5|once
CASRDSIDQPQHF
TGTGCCAGTAGAGACAGTATAGATCAGCCCCAGCATTTT
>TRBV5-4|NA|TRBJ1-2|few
CASSLSAGNYGYTF
TGTGCCAGCAGCTTGAGCGCGGGTAACTATGGCTACACCTTC
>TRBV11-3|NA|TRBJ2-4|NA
CASSRGGEGNIQYF
TGTGCCAGCAGCCGAGGGGGAGAGGGGAACATTCAGTACTTC
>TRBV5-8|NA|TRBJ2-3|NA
CASSLVGQLRTDTQYF
TGTGCCAGCAGCTTGGTTGGGCAACTCCGGACAGATACGCAGTATTTT
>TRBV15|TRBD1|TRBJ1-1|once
CATSKLGQGKTEAFF
TGTGCCACCAGCAAGCTCGGACAGGGAAAGACTGAAGCTTTCTTT
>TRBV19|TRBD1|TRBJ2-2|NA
CAGRQGNTGELFF
TGTGCCGGTCGACAGGGGAACACCGGGGAGCTGTTTTTT
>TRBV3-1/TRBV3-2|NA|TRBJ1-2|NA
CASRPAGQSGYTF
TGTGCCAGCAGACCGGCAGGGCAAAGTGGCTACACCTTC
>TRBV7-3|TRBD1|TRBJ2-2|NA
CASSPRDRGPTGELFF
TGTGCCAGCAGCCCGCGGGACAGGGGCCCAACCGGGGAGCTGTTTTTT
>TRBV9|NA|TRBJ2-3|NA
CASSVTALDTQYF
TGTGCCAGCAGCGTTACTGCCTTAGATACGCAGTATTTT
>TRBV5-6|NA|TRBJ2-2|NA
CASSSGPGSLTGELFF
TGTGCCAGCAGCTCGGGCCCGGGGAGCCTTACCGGGGAGCTGTTTTTT
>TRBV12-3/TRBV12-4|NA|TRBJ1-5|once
CASSFSGIEPQHF
TGTGCCAGCAGTTTTTCAGGCATTGAGCCCCAGCATTTT
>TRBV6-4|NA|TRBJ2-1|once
CATERVAEQFF
TGTGCCACCGAGAGGGTGGCTGAGCAGTTCTTC
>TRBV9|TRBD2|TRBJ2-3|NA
CASSVEGGTSGNPSTDTQYF
TGTGCCAGCAGCGTAGAGGGAGGGACTAGCGGAAACCCTAGCACAGATACGCAGTATTTT
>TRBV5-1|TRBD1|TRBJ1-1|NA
CASRGTGGSAEAFF
TGCGCCAGCAGAGGGACAGGGGGGAGTGCTGAAGCTTTCTTT
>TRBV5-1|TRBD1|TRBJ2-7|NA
CASSVGQGYDEQYF
TGCGCCAGCAGCGTCGGACAGGGCTACGACGAGCAGTACTTC
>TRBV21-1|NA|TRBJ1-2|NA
CASSKRDPKRGTYGYTF
TGTGCCAGCAGCAAACGTGACCCTAAAAGGGGTACCTATGGCTACACCTTC
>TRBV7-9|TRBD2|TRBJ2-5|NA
CASRDLAVGETQYF
TGTGCCAGCAGGGACCTAGCGGTGGGGGAGACCCAGTACTTC
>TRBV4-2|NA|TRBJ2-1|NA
CASSQAGGRRSSYNEQFF
TGTGCCAGCAGCCAAGCCGGAGGGAGAAGGAGCTCCTACAATGAGCAGTTCTTC
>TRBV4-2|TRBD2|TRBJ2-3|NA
CASSQVGTTTDTQYF
TGTGCCAGCAGCCAAGTGGGGACTACTACAGATACGCAGTATTTT
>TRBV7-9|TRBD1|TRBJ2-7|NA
CASSPGQVNYEQYF
TGTGCCAGCAGCCCGGGACAGGTGAATTACGAGCAGTACTTC
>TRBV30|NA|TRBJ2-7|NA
CAWSVSLSSYEQYF
TGTGCCTGGAGTGTTAGCCTAAGCTCCTACGAGCAGTACTTC
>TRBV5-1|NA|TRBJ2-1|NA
CASSFFPSSYNEQFF
TGCGCCAGCAGCTTCTTCCCCAGCTCCTACAATGAGCAGTTCTTC
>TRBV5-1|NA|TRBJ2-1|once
CASSTDSSYNEQFF
TGCGCCAGCAGCACGGACAGCTCCTACAATGAGCAGTTCTTC
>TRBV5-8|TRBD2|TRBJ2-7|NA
CASIPYIAGDPIYEQYF
TGTGCCAGCATACCCTATATAGCGGGAGATCCCATCTACGAGCAGTACTTC
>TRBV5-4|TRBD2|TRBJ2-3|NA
CASSFGLAEDTDTQYF
TGTGCCAGCAGCTTTGGACTAGCGGAAGACACAGATACGCAGTATTTT
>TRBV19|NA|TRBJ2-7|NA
CASSIRAGSEQYF
TGTGCCAGTAGTATTAGGGCCGGGAGCGAGCAGTACTTC